Presented here are 15 T cell receptor beta chains from one specimen sequenced in a study of vaccination and CD4 T cells after COVID-19. Cultured CD4+ T-cell DNA underwent Oncomine TCR Beta short-read sequencing. A single record per CDR3 protein comes from TCRdb applying MiXCR to the PCR reads. This table has roughly 8,000 distinct CDR3 sequences, around 45% appearing once. The treatment is: roughly ten-day PBMC culture with coronavirus spike peptide pools or control peptides (ViraFEST assay). These CD4+ T cells came from an unexposed donor, sampled before the COVID-19 pandemic (2011-2018). The antigens for these receptors are not known. The material sequenced was CD4+ T cells from blood, cultured in vitro. These receptors all stem from a human donor in good health.

The chain is built from TRBV20-1 and TRBJ2-3; 11 bases map to TRBD2. The CDR3 contains 17 residues. V gave up 6 bases and J gave up 8 bases; unmatched junction bases: 19. The germline gives CDR1 DFQATT, CDR2 SNEGSKA (reference sequence). The CDR3: CSAPGLAAPVAQVTQYF. CDR3 DNA: TGCAGTGCGCCGGGACTAGCGGCACCCGTCGCACAAGTTACGCAGTATTTT.

This clonotype was detected a few times. The chain couples TRBV15 to TRBJ2-5; no clear D gene. This CDR3 is 14 amino acids long. Trimming pared 8 bases from V and 1 base from J, leaving 14 bases between. The V gene's germline CDR1 is LNHNV and CDR2 YYDKDF (reference sequence). The CDR3 DNA sequence: TGTGCCACCCAATCCGAGGAATTCCAAGAGACCCAGTACTTC. Its protein product is CATQSEEFQETQYF.

The chain couples TRBV20-1 to TRBJ1-3; 8 nucleotides match TRBD1. Per germline, CDR1 DFQATT and CDR2 SNEGSKA (reference sequence). V gave up 1 base and J gave up 3 bases; unmatched junction bases: 5. The CDR3 totals 15 residues. CDR3 nucleotides: TGCAGTGCTAGAGGTCTGGACAGGGATGGAAACACCATATATTTT. This encodes CSARGLDRDGNTIYF.

In its sample, this clonotype ranks as medium-sized. The chain uses TRBV6-1 and TRBJ1-6, with D perhaps TRBD1 (5 bases). Germline V gives CDR1 MNHNS, CDR2 SASEGT. CDR3 length: 14 amino acids. Trimming stripped 3 bases from V and 5 bases from J, with 8 bases between. The chain's CDR3 is CASSEGPDNSPLHF. The CDR3 bases are TGTGCCAGCAGTGAGGGACCTGATAATTCACCCCTCCACTTT.

The genes are TRBV9 and TRBJ1-1, with D possibly TRBD1 on 5 matching bases. The V gene's germline CDR1 is SGDLS and CDR2 YYNGEE. This CDR3 region has 13 residues. V was pared by 0 bases and J by 8 bases, with 11 bases between. CDR3 DNA: TGTGCCAGCAGCGTAGCTCGGCAGGGAGAAGCTTTCTTT. It yields the protein CASSVARQGEAFF.

This clonotype occurred a few times. The chain combines TRBV4-1 with TRBJ2-2; tentatively, D is TRBD2 (5 bases). The germline V gene encodes CDR1 MGHRA and CDR2 YSYEKL. The CDR3 has 15 amino acids. With 3 bases removed from V and 4 bases from J, the gap between germline ends came to 12 bases. This chain's CDR3 is CASSHQEVPTGELFF. For the CDR3, the DNA is TGCGCCAGCAGCCACCAGGAGGTCCCCACCGGGGAGCTGTTTTTT.

The CDR3 DNA reads TGTGCCAGCAGCTCCAGGGGGTTTAATCAGCCCCAGCATTTT. Protein sequence: CASSSRGFNQPQHF. The chain carries TRBV13 and TRBJ1-5; TRBD1 aligns across 7 bases. This CDR3 is 14 amino acids long. Germline assignment: CDR1 PRHDT and CDR2 FYEKMQ (reference sequence). Trimming took 4 bases from V and 4 from J; bases not matched to a gene: 4.

The V and J genes are TRBV29-1 and TRBJ1-1; a possible D gene is TRBD1 (5 bases). Germline V gives CDR1 SQVTM, CDR2 ANQGSEA. The V and J ends lost 7 bases and 5 bases respectively, with 14 bases between them. This CDR3 has 12 residues. CDR3 sequence (DNA): TGCAGCGGGGTAGGGGAACGGACTGAAGCTTTCTTT. Translated: CSGVGERTEAFF.

This chain joins TRBV5-1 and TRBJ2-7; D tentatively fits TRBD1 or TRBD2 (5 bases each). Germline CDR1 reads SGHRS; CDR2 reads YFSETQ. CDR3 size: 13 residues. V lost 4 bases and J 3 bases, leaving 11 bases between the germline ends. CDR3 residues: CASSMGPGYEQYF. Here the CDR3 DNA reads TGCGCCAGCAGCATGGGACCAGGCTACGAGCAGTACTTC.

This clonotype was detected only a few times. The genes are TRBV12-3 or TRBV12-4 and TRBJ1-6; D may be TRBD1 (6 bases). CDR3 length equals 12 residues. The V end lost 4 bases, the J end lost 12 bases, and 10 bases lay between the germline ends. This chain's CDR3 is CASSYRDRPLHF. CDR3 DNA sequence: TGTGCCAGCAGTTACAGGGATAGACCCCTCCACTTT.

This clonotype was counted a few times. The chain uses TRBV7-9 and TRBJ2-3; possibly TRBD1 for D (5 bases). Trimming removed 5 bases from V and 3 bases from J, with 15 bases in between. The CDR3 sequence is 15 residues long. CDR1 is SEHNR, CDR2 FQNEAQ, per germline (reference sequence). CDR3 protein: CASSALGRETDTQYF. CDR3 coding DNA: TGTGCCAGCAGCGCCCTGGGCAGGGAAACAGATACGCAGTATTTT. The full variable domain, in which reference TRBV7-9 and TRBJ2-3 provide the parts outside the CDR3, is DTGVSQNPRHKITKRGQNVTFRCDPISEHNRLYWYRQTLGQGPEFLTYFQNEAQLEKSRLLSDRFSAERPKGSFSTLEIQRTEQGDSAMYLCASSALGRETDTQYFGPGTRLTVL.

This clonotype was picked up a small number of times. This chain connects TRBV20-1 to TRBJ1-3, with a weak D call TRBD1 (5 bases). The CDR3 runs to 14 residues. Trimming left V 1 base short and J 8 bases short, with 15 bases between. Germline V gene sequence: CDR1 DFQATT, CDR2 SNEGSKA (reference sequence). CDR3 nucleotides: TGCAGTGCTAGAGGTGGGACCGGGGTGGACACCATATATTTT. Translating it yields CSARGGTGVDTIYF.

In this sample, this clonotype turned up a few times. The chain combines TRBV7-9 with TRBJ2-7; TRBD2 matches at 7 bases. With 3 bases clipped from V and 5 bases from J, the junction kept 4 bases outside the gene matches. CDR1 and CDR2 (germline): SEHNR, FQNEAQ (reference sequence). The CDR3 loop spans 13 amino acids. For the CDR3, the DNA is TGTGCCAGCAGCTTCGCGGGGGAGGACGAGCAGTACTTC. Amino acids: CASSFAGEDEQYF.

This clonotype has just a few counts. The rearrangement joins TRBV19 to TRBJ1-1, with a tentative D call TRBD1 (5 bases). V was pared by 0 bases and J by 1 base, with 9 bases between. CDR1 is LNHDA, CDR2 SQIVND, per germline (reference sequence). CDR3 length equals 15 residues. CDR3 sequence: CASSIDRGANTEAFF. The CDR3 DNA follows: TGTGCCAGTAGTATAGATCGGGGCGCGAACACTGAAGCTTTCTTT. The full variable domain, completed using reference TRBV19 and TRBJ1-1, is DGGITQSPKYLFRKEGQNVTLSCEQNLNHDAMYWYRQDPGQGLRLIYYSQIVNDFQKGDIAEGYSVSREKKESFPLTVTSAQKNPTAFYLCASSIDRGANTEAFFGQGTRLTVV.

This clonotype was detected once. The rearrangement links TRBV7-3 to TRBJ2-7; maybe TRBD1 (6 bases). The V end was cut by 5 bases, the J end by 3 bases, with 11 bases between. Germline lookup yields CDR1 SGHTA and CDR2 FQGTGA. The CDR3 is 13 residues long. In nucleotides, the CDR3 is TGTGCCAGCAGCCGTCAACAGGGCTACGAGCAGTACTTC. Translated, it gives CASSRQQGYEQYF.